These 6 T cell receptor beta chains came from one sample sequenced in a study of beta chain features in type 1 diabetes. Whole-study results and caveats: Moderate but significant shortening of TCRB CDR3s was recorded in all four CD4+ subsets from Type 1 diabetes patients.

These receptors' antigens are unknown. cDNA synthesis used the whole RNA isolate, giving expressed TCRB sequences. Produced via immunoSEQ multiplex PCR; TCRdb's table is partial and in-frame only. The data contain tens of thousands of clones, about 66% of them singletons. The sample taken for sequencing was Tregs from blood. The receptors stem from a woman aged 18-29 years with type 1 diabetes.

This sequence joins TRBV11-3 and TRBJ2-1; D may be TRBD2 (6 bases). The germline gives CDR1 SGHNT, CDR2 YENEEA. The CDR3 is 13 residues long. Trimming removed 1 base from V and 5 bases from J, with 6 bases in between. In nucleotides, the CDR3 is TGTGCCAGCAGCTTAGCGGGAGACAATGAGCAGTTCTTC. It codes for CASSLAGDNEQFF.

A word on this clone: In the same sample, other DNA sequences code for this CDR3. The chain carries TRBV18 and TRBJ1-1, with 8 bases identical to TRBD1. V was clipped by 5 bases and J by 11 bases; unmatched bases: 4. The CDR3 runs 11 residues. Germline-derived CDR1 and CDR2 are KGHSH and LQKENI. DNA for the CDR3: TGTGCCAGCTCAACCGGACAGGGCGCTTTCTTT. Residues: CASSTGQGAFF.

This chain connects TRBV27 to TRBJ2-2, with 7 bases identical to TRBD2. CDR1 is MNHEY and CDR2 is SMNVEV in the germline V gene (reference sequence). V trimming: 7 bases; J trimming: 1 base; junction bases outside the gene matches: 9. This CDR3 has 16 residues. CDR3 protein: CASTPLGRGNTGELFF. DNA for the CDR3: TGTGCCAGCACCCCATTGGGGAGGGGGAACACCGGGGAGCTGTTTTTT.

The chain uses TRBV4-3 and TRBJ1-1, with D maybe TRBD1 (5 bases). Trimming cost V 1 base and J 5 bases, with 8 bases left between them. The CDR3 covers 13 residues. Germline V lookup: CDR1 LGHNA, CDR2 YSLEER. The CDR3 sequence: CASSQGTTTEAFF. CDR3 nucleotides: TGCGCCAGCAGCCAAGGGACAACTACTGAAGCTTTCTTT.

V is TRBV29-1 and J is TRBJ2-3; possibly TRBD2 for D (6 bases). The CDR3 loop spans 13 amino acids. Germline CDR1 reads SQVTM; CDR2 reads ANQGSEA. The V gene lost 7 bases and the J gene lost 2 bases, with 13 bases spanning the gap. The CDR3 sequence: CSGLRDFTDTQYF. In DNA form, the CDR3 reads TGCAGCGGTCTCCGGGACTTCACAGATACGCAGTATTTT.

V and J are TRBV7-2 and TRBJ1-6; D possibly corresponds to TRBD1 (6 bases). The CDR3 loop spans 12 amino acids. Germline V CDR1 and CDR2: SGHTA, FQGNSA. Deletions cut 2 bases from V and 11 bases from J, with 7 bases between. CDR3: CASSLRTAPLHF. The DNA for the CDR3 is TGTGCCAGCAGCTTACGGACAGCACCCCTCCACTTT.